This TCR beta chain derives from a study of blood T cells in healthy people across ages. Points from the study as a whole: Long-lived and aged donors differed, with more naive CD4+ cells and higher diversity in the long-lived.

A second PCR of roughly 7 to 11 cycles used a sample-barcoded 5' primer and a J-beta primer mix. TCRdb fed the 5' RACE reads into MiXCR, producing one record per CDR3 protein. The repertoire holds 1.4 million to 1.5 million distinct CDR3 sequences, with 42% as singletons. The CDR3 loop spans 13 amino acids. The V end was cut by 7 bases, the J end by 0 bases, with 9 bases between. Germline assignment: CDR1 MNHEY and CDR2 SVGAGI. Concerning this clonotype: Its antigen is not identified.

Extractions gave at least 5.5 micrograms of total RNA per sample. The chain employs TRBV6-5 and TRBJ1-1; D ambiguous. Material for sequencing was blood. This TCR was recovered from a woman aged 18 to 35 in good health. CDR3 bases: TGTGCCAGCATGGTACGGGTGAACACTGAAGCTTTCTTT. Encoded protein: CASMVRVNTEAFF.